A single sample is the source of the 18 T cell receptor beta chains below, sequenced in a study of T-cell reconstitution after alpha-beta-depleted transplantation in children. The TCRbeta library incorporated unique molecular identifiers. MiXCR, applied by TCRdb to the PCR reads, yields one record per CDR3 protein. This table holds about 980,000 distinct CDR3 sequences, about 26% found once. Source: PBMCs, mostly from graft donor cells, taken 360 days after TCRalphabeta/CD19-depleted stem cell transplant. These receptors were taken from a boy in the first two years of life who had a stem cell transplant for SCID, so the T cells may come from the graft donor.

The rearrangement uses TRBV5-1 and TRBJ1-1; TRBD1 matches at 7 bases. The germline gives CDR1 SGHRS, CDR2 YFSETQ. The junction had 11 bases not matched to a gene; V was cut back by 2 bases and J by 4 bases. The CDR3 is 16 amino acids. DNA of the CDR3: TGCGCCAGCAGCTTTTCCCTCGACAGGGTCGGCACTGAAGCTTTCTTT. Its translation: CASSFSLDRVGTEAFF.

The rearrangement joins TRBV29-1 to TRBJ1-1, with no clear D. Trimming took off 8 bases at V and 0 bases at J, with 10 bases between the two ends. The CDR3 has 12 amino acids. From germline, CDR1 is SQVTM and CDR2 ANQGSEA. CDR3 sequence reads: CSSQSMNTEAFF. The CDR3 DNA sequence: TGCAGCTCCCAGTCTATGAACACTGAAGCTTTCTTT.

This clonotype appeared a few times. Written as DNA, the CDR3 is TGTGCCACCAGCCTGAGGACAGCAATAAGCACAGATACGCAGTATTTT. It codes for CATSLRTAISTDTQYF. V and J are TRBV15 and TRBJ2-3, with a weak D call TRBD1 (6 bases). This CDR3 has 16 residues. From germline, CDR1 is LNHNV and CDR2 YYDKDF (reference sequence). Trimming stripped 5 bases from V and 0 bases from J, with 15 bases between.

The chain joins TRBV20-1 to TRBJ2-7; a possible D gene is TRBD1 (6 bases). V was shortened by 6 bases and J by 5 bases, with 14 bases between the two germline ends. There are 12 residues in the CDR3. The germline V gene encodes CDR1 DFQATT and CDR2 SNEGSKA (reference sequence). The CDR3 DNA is TGCAGTGCAAAACCTCACAGGGACGAGCAGTACTTC. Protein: CSAKPHRDEQYF.

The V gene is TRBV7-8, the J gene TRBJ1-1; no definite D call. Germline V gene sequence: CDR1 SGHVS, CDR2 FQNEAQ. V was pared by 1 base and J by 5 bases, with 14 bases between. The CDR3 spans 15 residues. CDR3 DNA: TGTGCCAGCAGCTTAGGCGGGGTATCTCTAACTGAAGCTTTCTTT. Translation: CASSLGGVSLTEAFF.

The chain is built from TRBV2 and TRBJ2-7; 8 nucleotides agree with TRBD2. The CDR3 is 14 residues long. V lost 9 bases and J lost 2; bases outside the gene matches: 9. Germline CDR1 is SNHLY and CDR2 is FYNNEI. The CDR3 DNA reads TGTGCCAGTTCACAAACGGGGGGGGCCTACGAGCAGTACTTC. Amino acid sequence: CASSQTGGAYEQYF.

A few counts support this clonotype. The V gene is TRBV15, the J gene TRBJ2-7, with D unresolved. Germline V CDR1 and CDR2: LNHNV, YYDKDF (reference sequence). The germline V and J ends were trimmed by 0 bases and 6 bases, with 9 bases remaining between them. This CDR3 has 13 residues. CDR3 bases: TGTGCCACCAGCAGAGATACCCGCGGCGAGCAGTACTTC. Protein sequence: CATSRDTRGEQYF.

CDR3 region: CASSLTSGIYNEQFF. The CDR3 DNA is TGTGCCAGCAGCCTTACTAGCGGGATTTACAATGAGCAGTTCTTC. V usage is TRBV5-5 and J usage is TRBJ2-1, with 10 bases matching TRBD2. The germline CDR1 and CDR2 sequences are SGHKS and YYEKEE (reference sequence). V was pared by 4 bases and J by 4 bases, with 5 bases of the junction left unmatched. This CDR3 has 15 amino acids.

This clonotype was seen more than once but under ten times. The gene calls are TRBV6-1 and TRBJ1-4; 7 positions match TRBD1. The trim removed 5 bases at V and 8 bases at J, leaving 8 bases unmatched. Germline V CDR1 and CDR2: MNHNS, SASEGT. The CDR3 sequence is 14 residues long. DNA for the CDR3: TGTGCCAGCAGTACCACAGGGGCAGGGGAAAAACTGTTTTTT. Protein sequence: CASSTTGAGEKLFF.

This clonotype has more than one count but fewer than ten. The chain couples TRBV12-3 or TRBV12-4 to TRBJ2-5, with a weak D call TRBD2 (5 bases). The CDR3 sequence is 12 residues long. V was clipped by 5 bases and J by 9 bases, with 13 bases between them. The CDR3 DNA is TGTGCCAGCAGTCCATCTTTGGAGGCCCAGTACTTC. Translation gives CASSPSLEAQYF.

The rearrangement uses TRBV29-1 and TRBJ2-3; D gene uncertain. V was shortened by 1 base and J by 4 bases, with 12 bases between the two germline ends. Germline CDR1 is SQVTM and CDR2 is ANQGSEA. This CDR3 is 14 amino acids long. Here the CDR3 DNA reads TGCAGCGTTGAAGGTGGGATCTTCGCAGATACGCAGTATTTT. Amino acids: CSVEGGIFADTQYF.

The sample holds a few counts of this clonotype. For the CDR3, the DNA is TGTGCCAGCAGCTCCCGGGGGGGTCGAGAGACCCAGTACTTC. Protein sequence: CASSSRGGRETQYF. The chain combines TRBV7-3 with TRBJ2-5; 8 bases agree with TRBD2. This CDR3 is built from 14 residues. V lost 4 bases, J lost 4 bases, and 5 bases stayed unmatched. Germline lookup yields CDR1 SGHTA and CDR2 FQGTGA. The complete variable domain, with remaining parts taken from reference TRBV7-3 and TRBJ2-5, reads GAGVSQTPSNKVTEKGKYVELRCDPISGHTALYWYRQSLGQGPEFLIYFQGTGAADDSGLPNDRFFAVRPEGSVSTLKIQRTERGDSAVYLCASSSRGGRETQYFGPGTRLLVL.

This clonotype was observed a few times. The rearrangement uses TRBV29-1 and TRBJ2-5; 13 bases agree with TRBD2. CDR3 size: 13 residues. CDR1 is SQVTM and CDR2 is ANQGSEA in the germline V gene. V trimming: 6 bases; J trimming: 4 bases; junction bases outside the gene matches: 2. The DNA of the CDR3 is TGCAGCGTGGGACTAGCGGGGCCAGAGACCCAGTACTTC. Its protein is CSVGLAGPETQYF.

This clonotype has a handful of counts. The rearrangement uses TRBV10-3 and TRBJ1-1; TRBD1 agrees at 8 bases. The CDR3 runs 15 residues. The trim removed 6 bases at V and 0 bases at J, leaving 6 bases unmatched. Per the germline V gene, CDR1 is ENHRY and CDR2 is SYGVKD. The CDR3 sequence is CAISGTGGMNTEAFF. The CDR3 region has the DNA TGTGCCATCAGCGGGACAGGCGGAATGAACACTGAAGCTTTCTTT.

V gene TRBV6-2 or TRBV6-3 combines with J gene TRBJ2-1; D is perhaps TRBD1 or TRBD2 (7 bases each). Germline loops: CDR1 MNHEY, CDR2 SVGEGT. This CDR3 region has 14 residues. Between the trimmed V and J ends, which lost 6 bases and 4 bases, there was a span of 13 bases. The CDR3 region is CASRPGGGYNEQFF. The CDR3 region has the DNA TGTGCCAGCAGGCCAGGGGGGGGTTACAATGAGCAGTTCTTC.

Here the CDR3 reads CASRVGPSDHEQYF. The DNA for the CDR3 is TGCGCCAGCAGGGTTGGGCCTAGCGACCACGAGCAGTACTTC. The chain recombines TRBV5-1 with TRBJ2-7; TRBD2 is a possible D gene (6 bases). In germline, CDR1 is SGHRS, CDR2 YFSETQ. V lost 5 bases, J lost 5 bases, and 17 bases lay in between. This CDR3 has 14 residues. Using reference TRBV5-1 and TRBJ2-7 for the parts outside the CDR3, the full variable domain is KAGVTQTPRYLIKTRGQQVTLSCSPISGHRSVSWYQQTPGQGLQFLFEYFSETQRNKGNFPGRFSGRQFSNSRSEMNVSTLELGDSALYLCASRVGPSDHEQYFGPGTRLTVT.

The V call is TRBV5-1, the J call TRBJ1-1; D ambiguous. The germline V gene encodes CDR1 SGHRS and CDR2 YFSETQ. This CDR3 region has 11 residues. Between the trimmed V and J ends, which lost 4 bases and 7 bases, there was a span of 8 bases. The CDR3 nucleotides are TGCGCCAGCAGCATGGGGTTTGAAGCTTTCTTT. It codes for CASSMGFEAFF.

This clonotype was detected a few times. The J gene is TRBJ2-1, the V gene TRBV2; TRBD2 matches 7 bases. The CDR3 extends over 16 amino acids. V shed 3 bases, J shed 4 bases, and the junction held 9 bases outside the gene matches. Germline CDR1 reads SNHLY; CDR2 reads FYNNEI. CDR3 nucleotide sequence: TGTGCCAGCAGTGACCCTCTAGCGGACCCGTACAATGAGCAGTTCTTC. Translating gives CASSDPLADPYNEQFF.